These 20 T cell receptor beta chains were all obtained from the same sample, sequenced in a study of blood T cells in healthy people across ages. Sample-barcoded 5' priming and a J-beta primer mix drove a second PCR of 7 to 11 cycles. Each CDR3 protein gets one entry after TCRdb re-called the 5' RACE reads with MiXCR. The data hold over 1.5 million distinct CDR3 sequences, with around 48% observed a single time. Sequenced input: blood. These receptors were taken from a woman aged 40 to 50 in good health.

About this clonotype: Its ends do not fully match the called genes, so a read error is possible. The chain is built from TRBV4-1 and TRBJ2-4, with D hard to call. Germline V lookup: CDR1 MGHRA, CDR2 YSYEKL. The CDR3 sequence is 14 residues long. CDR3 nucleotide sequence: TGCGTCAGCAGCCAAGATGGTACGGGTGGAGAGCAGTACTTC. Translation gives CVSSQDGTGGEQYF.

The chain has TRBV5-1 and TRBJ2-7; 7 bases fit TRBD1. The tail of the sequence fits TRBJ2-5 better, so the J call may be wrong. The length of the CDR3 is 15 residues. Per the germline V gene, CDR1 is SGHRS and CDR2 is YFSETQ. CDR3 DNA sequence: TGCGCCAGCAGCAGAATAGACAGGGACCAAGAGACCCAGTACTTC. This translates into CASSRIDRDQETQYF.

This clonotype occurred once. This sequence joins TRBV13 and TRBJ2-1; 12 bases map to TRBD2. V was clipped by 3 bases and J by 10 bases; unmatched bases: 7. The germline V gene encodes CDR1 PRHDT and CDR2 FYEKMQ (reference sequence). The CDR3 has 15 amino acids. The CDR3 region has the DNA TGTGCCAGCAGCTTTACTAGCGGGGGGCCCTACGAGCAGTTCTTC. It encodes CASSFTSGGPYEQFF. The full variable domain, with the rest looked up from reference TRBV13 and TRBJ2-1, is AAGVIQSPRHLIKEKRETATLKCYPIPRHDTVYWYQQGPGQDPQFLISFYEKMQSDKGSIPDRFSAQQFSDYHSELNMSSLELGDSALYFCASSFTSGGPYEQFFGPGTRLTVL.

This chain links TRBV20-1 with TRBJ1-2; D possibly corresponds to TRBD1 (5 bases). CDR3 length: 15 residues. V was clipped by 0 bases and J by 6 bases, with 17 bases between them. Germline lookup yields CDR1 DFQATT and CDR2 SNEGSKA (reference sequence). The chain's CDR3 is CSARDSKGVLNGYTF. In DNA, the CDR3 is TGCAGTGCTAGAGATTCGAAAGGGGTACTGAATGGCTACACCTTC.

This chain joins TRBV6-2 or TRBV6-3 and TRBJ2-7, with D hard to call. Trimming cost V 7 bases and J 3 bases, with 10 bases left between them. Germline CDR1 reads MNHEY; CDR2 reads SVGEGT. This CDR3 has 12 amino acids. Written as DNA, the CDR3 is TGTGCCAGCACCGACCAATTCTACGAGCAGTACTTC. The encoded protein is CASTDQFYEQYF.

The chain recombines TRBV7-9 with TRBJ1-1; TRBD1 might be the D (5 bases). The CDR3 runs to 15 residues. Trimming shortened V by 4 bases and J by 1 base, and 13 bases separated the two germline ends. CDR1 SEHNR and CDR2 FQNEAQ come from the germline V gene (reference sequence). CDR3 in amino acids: CASSSLGGENTEAFF. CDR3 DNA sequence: TGTGCCAGCAGCTCCCTGGGGGGGGAGAACACTGAAGCTTTCTTT.

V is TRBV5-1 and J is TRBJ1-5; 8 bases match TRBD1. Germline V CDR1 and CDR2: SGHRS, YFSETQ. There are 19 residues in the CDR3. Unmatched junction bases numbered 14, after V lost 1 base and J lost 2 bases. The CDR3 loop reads CASSLTTHTDRVGNQPQHF. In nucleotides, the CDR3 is TGCGCCAGCAGCTTGACAACACATACGGACAGGGTGGGCAATCAGCCCCAGCATTTT.

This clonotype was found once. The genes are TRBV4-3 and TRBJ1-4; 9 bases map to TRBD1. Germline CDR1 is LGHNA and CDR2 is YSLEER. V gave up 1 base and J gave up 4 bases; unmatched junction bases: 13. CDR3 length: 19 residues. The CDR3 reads CASSQVLIITGGLNEKLFF. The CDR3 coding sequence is TGCGCCAGCAGCCAAGTCCTCATTATTACAGGGGGCCTTAATGAAAAACTGTTTTTT.

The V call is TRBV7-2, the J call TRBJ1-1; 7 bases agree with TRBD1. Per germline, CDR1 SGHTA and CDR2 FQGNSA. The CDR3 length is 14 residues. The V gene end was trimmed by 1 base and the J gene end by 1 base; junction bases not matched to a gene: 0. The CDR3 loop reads CASSLDRGNTEAFF. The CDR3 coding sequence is TGTGCCAGCAGCTTAGACAGGGGGAACACTGAAGCTTTCTTT. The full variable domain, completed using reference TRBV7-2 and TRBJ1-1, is GAGVSQSPSNKVTEKGKDVELRCDPISGHTALYWYRQSLGQGLEFLIYFQGNSAPDKSGLPSDRFSAERTGGSVSTLTIQRTQQEDSAVYLCASSLDRGNTEAFFGQGTRLTVV.

The CDR3 loop is CSVERQGVKNIQYF. CDR3 nucleotide sequence: TGCAGCGTCGAAAGACAGGGAGTCAAAAACATTCAGTACTTC. The chain employs TRBV29-1 and TRBJ2-4; 7 bases agree with TRBD1. The V gene end was trimmed by 6 bases and the J gene end by 3 bases; junction bases not matched to a gene: 8. Germline CDR1 and CDR2: SQVTM and ANQGSEA. The CDR3 loop spans 14 amino acids. Using reference TRBV29-1 and TRBJ2-4 for the parts outside the CDR3, the full variable domain is SAVISQKPSRDICQRGTSLTIQCQVDSQVTMMFWYRQQPGQSLTLIATANQGSEATYESGFVIDKFPISRPNLTFSTLTVSNMSPEDSSIYLCSVERQGVKNIQYFGAGTRLSVL.

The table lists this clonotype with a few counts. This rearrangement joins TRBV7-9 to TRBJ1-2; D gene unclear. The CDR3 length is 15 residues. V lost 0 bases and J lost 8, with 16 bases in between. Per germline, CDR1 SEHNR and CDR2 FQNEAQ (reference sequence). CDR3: CASSLARAGFYGYTF. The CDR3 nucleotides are TGTGCCAGCAGCTTAGCCCGAGCAGGCTTTTACGGCTACACCTTC. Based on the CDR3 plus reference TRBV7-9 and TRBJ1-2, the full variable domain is DTGVSQNPRHKITKRGQNVTFRCDPISEHNRLYWYRQTLGQGPEFLTYFQNEAQLEKSRLLSDRFSAERPKGSFSTLEIQRTEQGDSAMYLCASSLARAGFYGYTFGSGTRLTVV.

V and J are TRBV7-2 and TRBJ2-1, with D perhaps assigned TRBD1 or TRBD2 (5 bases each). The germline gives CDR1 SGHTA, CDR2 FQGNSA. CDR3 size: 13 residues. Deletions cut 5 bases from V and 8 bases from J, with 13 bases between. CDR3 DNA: TGTGCCAGCAGCAACCGAGGGGATTATGAGCAGTTCTTC. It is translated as CASSNRGDYEQFF.

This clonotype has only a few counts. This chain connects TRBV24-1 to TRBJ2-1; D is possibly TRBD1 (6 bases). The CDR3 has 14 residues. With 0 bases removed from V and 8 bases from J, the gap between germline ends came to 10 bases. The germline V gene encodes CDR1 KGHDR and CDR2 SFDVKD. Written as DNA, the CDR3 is TGTGCCACCAGTGATTTGCAGGGGTCGGATGAGCAGTTCTTC. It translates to CATSDLQGSDEQFF.

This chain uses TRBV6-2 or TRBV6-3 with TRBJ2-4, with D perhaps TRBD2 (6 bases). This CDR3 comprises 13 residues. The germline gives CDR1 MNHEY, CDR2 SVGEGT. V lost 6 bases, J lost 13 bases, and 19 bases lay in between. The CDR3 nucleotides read TGTGCCAGCAGGGCGGGACCCTACAATGAGCAGTACTTC. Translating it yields CASRAGPYNEQYF.

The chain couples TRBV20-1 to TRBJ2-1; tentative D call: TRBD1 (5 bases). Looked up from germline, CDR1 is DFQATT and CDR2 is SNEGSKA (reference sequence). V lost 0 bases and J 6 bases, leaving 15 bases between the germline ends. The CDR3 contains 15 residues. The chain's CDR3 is CSARDMGPIRNEQFF. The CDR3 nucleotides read TGCAGTGCTAGAGACATGGGGCCGATACGCAATGAGCAGTTCTTC.

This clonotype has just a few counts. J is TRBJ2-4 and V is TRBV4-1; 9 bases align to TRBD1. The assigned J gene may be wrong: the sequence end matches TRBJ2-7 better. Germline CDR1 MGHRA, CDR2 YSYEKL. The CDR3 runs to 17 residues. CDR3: CASSQALPGQGLNEQYF. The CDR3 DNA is TGCGCCAGCAGCCAAGCCCTCCCAGGACAGGGGTTAAACGAGCAGTACTTC.

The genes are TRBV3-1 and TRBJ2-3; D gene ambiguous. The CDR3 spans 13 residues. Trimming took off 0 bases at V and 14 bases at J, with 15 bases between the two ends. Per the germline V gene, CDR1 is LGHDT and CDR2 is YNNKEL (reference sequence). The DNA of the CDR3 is TGTGCCAGCAGCCAAGATCCCCGGTCGCACGCGTATTTT. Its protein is CASSQDPRSHAYF.

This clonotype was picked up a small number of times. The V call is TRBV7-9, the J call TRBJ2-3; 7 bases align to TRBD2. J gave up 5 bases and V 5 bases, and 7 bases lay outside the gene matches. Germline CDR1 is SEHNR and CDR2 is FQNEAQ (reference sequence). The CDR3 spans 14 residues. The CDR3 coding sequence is TGTGCCAGCAGCCCGAGCGGGGAGAGAGATACGCAGTATTTT. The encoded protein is CASSPSGERDTQYF.

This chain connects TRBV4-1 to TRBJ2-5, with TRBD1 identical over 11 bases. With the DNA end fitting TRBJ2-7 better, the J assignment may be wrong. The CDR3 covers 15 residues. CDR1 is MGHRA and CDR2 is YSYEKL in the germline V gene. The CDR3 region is CASSQQDRGRNEQYF. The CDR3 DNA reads TGCGCCAGCAGCCAACAGGACAGGGGGCGAAACGAGCAGTACTTC.

CDR3 protein: CASSSTATDTQYF. The CDR3 DNA is TGCGCCAGCAGCTCCACGGCCACAGATACGCAGTATTTT. The J gene is TRBJ2-3, the V gene TRBV5-1; no clear D. The length of the CDR3 is 13 residues. Trimming removed 3 bases at V and 2 bases at J, with 7 bases between. Germline V gene lookup returns CDR1 SGHRS and CDR2 YFSETQ.